The clone carrying this T cell receptor (beta chain) was detected a few times. The antigen remains unidentified. The sample belongs to a study of cytomegalovirus exposure and HLA in healthy donors. Study-wide results and caveats: Donors belonging to an Asian-associated ancestry cluster reportedly showed fewer N-insertions in productive TCRs than the roughly 670-donor mean, according to what a later analysis found.

The CDR3 runs to 15 residues. Germline values: CDR1 MDHEN, CDR2 SYDVKM. Germline trimming cut 7 bases from V and 2 bases from J; bases unmatched to any gene: 5. Researchers ran the PCR with 60 Vbeta and 13 Jbeta primers. Original data processing: Unique TCR beta chains numbered roughly 84 million in a later analysis, with around 12 million shared. Sequencing used immunoSEQ multiplex PCR; TCRdb keeps in-frame clones, though not all of them. V, J and clone size reflect that table, while D and trimming were determined from the DNA. The sample lists approximately 130,000 clones, around 77% occurring once.

The clonotype comes from a man in his forties or fifties in good health and CMV-seronegative. What was sequenced was PBMCs. The V and J genes are TRBV28 and TRBJ2-7; 13 nucleotides line up with TRBD2. The CDR3 region is CASIDGTSGTYEQYF. In nucleotides, the CDR3 is TGTGCCAGCATCGACGGGACTAGCGGGACCTACGAGCAGTACTTC.